This TCR beta chain is drawn from a study of blood T cell repertoires in COVID-19 (dated by TCRdb to 2020 to 2022). The study in broad terms: Collaborator samples came from the United States, Italy and Spain and covered acute and convalescent phases of COVID-19. Samples were obtained from the ongoing ImmuneRACE study (first 160 participants) and from about 1,300 subjects provided by 6 global collaborators. Nearly every sample came with metadata listing a de-identified subject ID, COVID-19 status, age in years and sex. Where HLA class I and class II types were available, the types were taken from metadata supplied by the sample provider, not from assay-based typing. The repertoires were made available in a free public database intended to serve as a resource for research on the immune response to SARS-CoV-2. The dataset comprised deeply sampled blood TCRbeta repertoires from subjects exposed to, actively infected with, or recovered from COVID-19. The prospective study material was composed of cDNA or gDNA derived from T cells, B-cell-depleted T cells, or PBMCs.

Details on this clone: The antigen it binds to is not known. No per-base quality is available; no much larger clone lies one base away.

Participants in the prospective study were enrolled through a virtual design, were aged 18 to 89 years, and lived in 24 United States geographic areas. Cohort assignment in the prospective study relied on participant-reported clinical history from a screening survey and a study questionnaire. A participant counted as exposed if, within 2 weeks of entering the study, that participant had been in contact with someone who had a PCR-confirmed or clinician-diagnosed COVID-19 case. Mobile phlebotomists in the prospective study collected whole blood, serum and a nasopharyngeal or oropharyngeal swab from every participant. Additional blood draws and questionnaires over an approximately 2-month period could optionally be provided by prospective study participants. Before DNA extraction, blood samples from the prospective study were shipped at room temperature or frozen. The trim is 0 bases for V and 0 bases for J, with a gap of 19 bases between the germline ends. CDR1 and CDR2, per the germline V gene (reference sequence), are SGHKS and YYEKEE. The CDR3 spans 20 residues, from the cysteine through the phenylalanine. Only the CDR3 region is kept as DNA, spanning 60 bases read in frame from base 1.

What the research found in general, with its limitations: Clinical and demographic metadata were provided uncurated, with the amount varying by source and participant.

TCRbeta CDR3 regions were amplified from genomic DNA by means of the immunoSEQ Assay, a bias-controlled multiplex PCR. Per the original workflow: Nucleated cell counts per sample were estimated from amplification of reference gene primers within the assay. Sequence reads were collapsed and filtered to measure the absolute abundance of every unique TCRbeta CDR3 rearrangement. Productive Simpson clonality was computed per sample as the square root of Simpson's diversity index over productive rearrangements. The immuneACCESS repertoire file appears here via TCRdb, limited to in-frame rearrangements. These files lack a portion of the clones; in checked studies, under half of the deficit traces to unresolved V genes, and the cause of the others is not known. For V, J and clone size, that table is used; D and trimming come from the DNA. Counted in this sample were under 400,000 clones; almost 90% of them appeared once. The top ten clonotypes cover about 0.94% of the sample.

The source is a woman under 40 who had been exposed to COVID-19. The rearrangement combines TRBV5-5 with TRBJ2-6, with the D segment identity uncertain. The sample taken for sequencing was PBMCs or T cells enriched from blood (not recorded which). The CDR3 sequence is CASSLDPPGRFISGANVLTF. The nucleotide sequence is TGTGCCAGCAGCTTGGATCCCCCTGGCAGATTTATCTCTGGGGCCAACGTCCTGACTTTC.